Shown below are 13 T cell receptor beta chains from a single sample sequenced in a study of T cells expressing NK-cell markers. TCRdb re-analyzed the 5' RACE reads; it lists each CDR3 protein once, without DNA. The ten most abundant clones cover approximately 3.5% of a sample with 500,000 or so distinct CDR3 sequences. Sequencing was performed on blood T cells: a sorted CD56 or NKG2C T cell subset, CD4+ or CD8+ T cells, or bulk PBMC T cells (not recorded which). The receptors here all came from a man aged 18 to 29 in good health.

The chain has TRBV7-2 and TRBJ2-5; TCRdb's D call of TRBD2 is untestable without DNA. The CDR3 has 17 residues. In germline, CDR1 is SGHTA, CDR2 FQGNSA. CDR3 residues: CASSLASGSGRGETQYF.

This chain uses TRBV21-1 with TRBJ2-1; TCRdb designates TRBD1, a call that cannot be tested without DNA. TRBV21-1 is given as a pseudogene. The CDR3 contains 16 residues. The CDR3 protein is CASSSRGDAPPNEQFF.

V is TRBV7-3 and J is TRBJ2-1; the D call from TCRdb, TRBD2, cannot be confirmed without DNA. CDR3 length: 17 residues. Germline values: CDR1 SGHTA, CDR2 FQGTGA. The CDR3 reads CASSPRGPGLALNEQFF.

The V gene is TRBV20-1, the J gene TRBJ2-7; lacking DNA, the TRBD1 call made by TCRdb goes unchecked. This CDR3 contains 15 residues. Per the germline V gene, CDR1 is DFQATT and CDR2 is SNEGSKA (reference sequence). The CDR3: CSAREAGQIPYEQYF.

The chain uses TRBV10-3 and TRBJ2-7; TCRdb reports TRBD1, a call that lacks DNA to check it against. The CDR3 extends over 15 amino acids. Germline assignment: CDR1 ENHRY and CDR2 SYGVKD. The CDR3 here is CATGEGAASNYEQYF.

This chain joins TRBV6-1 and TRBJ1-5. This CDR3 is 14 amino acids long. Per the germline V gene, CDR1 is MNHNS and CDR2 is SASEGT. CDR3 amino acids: CASSQNQGGKPQHF.

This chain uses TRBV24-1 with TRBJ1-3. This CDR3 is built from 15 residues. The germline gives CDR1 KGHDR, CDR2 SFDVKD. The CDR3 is CATSDSPDSGNTIYF.

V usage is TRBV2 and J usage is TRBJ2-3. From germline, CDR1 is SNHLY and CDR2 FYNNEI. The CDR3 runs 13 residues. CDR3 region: CASETEYTDTQYF. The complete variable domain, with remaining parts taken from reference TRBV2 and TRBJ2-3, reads EPEVTQTPSHQVTQMGQEVILRCVPISNHLYFYWYRQILGQKVEFLVSFYNNEISEKSEIFDDQFSVERPDGSNFTLKIRSTKLEDSAMYFCASETEYTDTQYFGPGTRLTVL.

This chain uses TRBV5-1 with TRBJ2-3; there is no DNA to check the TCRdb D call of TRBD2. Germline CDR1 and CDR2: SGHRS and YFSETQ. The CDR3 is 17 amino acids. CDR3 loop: CASSLRLAGGVIDTQYF.

The CDR3 spells CASSLALGQGPYEQYF. The V and J genes are TRBV7-8 and TRBJ2-7; TCRdb outputs TRBD1, but without DNA this stays unchecked. The CDR3 contains 16 residues. CDR1 and CDR2 (germline): SGHVS, FQNEAQ.

This CDR3 reads CASSPPGTGGGQETQYF. The V and J genes are TRBV27 and TRBJ2-5; the D call from TCRdb, TRBD1, cannot be confirmed without DNA. CDR3 size: 17 residues. Per the germline V gene, CDR1 is MNHEY and CDR2 is SMNVEV (reference sequence).

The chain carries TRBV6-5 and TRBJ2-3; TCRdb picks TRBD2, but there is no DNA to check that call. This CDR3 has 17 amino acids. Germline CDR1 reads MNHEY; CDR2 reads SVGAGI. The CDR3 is CASSYSWGEGSTDTQYF.

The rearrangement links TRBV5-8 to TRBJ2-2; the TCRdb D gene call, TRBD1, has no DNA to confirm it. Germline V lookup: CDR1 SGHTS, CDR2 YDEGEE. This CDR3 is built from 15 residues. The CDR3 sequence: CASSRDRVFGGELFF. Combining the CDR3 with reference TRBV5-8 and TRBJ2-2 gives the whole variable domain EAGVTQSPTHLIKTRGQQATLRCSPISGHTSVYWYQQALGLGLQFLLWYDEGEERNRGNFPPRFSGRQFPNYSSELNVNALELEDSALYLCASSRDRVFGGELFFGEGSRLTVL.